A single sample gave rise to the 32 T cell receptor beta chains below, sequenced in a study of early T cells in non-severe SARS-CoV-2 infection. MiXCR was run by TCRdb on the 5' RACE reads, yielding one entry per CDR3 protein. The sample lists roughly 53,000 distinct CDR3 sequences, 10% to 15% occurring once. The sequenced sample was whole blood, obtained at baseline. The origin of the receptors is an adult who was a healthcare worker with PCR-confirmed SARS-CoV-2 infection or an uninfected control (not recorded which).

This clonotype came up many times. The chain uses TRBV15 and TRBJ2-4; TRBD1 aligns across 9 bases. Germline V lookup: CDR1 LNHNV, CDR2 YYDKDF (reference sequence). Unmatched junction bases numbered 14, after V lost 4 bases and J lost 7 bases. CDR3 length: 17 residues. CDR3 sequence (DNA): TGTGCCACCAGCACCCTCAGACAGGGGGTAATTGGGAACATTCAGTACTTC. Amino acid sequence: CATSTLRQGVIGNIQYF.

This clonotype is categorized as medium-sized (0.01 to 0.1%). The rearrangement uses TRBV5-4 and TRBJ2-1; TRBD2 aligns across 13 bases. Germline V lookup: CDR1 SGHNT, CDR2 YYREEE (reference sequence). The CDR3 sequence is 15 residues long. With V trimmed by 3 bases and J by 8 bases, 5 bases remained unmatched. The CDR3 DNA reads TGTGCCAGCAGCTGGACTAGCGGGAGACCCGATGAGCAGTTCTTC. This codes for CASSWTSGRPDEQFF.

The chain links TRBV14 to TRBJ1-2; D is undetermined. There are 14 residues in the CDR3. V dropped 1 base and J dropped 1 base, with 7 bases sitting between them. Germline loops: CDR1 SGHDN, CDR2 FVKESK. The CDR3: CASSQVGNNYGYTF. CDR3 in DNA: TGTGCCAGCAGCCAAGTGGGGAATAACTATGGCTACACCTTC.

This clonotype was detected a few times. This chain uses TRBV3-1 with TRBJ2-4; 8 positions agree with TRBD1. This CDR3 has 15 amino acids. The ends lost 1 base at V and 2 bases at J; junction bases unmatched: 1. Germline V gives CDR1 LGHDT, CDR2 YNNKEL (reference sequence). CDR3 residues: CASSQGTGSKNIQYF. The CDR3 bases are TGTGCCAGCAGCCAAGGGACAGGGTCCAAAAACATTCAGTACTTC. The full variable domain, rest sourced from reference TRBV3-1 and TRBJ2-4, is DTAVSQTPKYLVTQMGNDKSIKCEQNLGHDTMYWYKQDSKKFLKIMFSYNNKELIINETVPNRFSPKSPDKAHLNLHINSLELGDSAVYFCASSQGTGSKNIQYFGAGTRLSVL.

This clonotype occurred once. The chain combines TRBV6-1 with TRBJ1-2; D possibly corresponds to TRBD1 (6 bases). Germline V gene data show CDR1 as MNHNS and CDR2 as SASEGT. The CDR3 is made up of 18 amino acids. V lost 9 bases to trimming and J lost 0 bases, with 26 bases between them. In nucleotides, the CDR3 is TGTGCCAGTAGACGCCCTGGACAGCTAATAGCACCTAACTATGGCTACACCTTC. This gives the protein CASRRPGQLIAPNYGYTF.

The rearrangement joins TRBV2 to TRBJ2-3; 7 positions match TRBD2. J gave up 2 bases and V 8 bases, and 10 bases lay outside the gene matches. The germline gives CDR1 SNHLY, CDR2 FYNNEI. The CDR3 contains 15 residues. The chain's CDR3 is CASRRLAGTTDTQYF. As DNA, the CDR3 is TGTGCCAGCCGAAGACTAGCAGGGACCACAGATACGCAGTATTTT.

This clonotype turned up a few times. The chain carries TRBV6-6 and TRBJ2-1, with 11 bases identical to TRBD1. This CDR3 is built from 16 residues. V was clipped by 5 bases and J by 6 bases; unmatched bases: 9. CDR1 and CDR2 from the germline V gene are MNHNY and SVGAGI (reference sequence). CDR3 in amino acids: CASSAPGQGVVNEQFF. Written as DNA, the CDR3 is TGTGCCAGCAGTGCGCCGGGACAGGGGGTAGTCAATGAGCAGTTCTTC.

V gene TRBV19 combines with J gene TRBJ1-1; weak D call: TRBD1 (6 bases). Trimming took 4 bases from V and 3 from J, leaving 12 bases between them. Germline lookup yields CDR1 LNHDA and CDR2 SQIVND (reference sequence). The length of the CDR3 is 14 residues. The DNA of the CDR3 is TGTGCCAGTAGTACCCCTACAGGGTACACTGAAGCTTTCTTT. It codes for CASSTPTGYTEAFF.

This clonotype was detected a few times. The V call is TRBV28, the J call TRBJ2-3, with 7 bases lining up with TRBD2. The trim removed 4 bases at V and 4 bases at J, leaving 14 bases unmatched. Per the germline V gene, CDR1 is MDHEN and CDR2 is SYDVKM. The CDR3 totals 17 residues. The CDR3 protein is CASSSPTGLADSDTQYF. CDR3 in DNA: TGTGCCAGCAGTTCGCCCACCGGGCTAGCGGACTCAGATACGCAGTATTTT.

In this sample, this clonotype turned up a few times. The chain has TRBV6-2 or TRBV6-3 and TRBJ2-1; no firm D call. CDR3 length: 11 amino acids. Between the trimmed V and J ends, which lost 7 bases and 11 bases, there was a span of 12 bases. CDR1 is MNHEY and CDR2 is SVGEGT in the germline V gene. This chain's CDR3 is CASTLGEKQFF. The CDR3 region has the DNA TGTGCCAGCACCTTAGGAGAAAAGCAGTTCTTC.

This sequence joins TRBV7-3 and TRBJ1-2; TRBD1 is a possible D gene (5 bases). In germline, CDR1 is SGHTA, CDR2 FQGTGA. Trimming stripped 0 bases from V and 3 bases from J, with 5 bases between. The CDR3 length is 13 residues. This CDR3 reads CASSLTRDYGYTF. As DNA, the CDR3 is TGTGCCAGCAGCTTAACCAGGGACTATGGCTACACCTTC. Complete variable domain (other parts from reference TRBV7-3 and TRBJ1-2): GAGVSQTPSNKVTEKGKYVELRCDPISGHTALYWYRQSLGQGPEFLIYFQGTGAADDSGLPNDRFFAVRPEGSVSTLKIQRTERGDSAVYLCASSLTRDYGYTFGSGTRLTVV.

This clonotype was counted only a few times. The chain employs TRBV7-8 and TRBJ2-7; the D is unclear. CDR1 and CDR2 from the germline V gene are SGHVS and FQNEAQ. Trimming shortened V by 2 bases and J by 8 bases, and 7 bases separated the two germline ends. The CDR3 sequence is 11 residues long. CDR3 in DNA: TGTGCCAGCAGCTTAACTCGGAAGCAGTACTTC. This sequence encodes CASSLTRKQYF.

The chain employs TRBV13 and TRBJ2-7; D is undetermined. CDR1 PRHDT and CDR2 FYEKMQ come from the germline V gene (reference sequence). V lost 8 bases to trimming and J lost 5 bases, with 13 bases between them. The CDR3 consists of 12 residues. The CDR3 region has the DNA TGTGCCAGCCTCGGCCATAGAAACGAGCAGTACTTC. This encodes CASLGHRNEQYF.

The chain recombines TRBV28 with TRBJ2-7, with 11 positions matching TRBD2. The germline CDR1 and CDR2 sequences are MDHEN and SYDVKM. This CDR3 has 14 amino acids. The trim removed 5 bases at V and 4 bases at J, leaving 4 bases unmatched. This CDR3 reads CASSTSGGRYEQYF. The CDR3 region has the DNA TGTGCCAGCAGTACTAGCGGGGGACGGTACGAGCAGTACTTC.

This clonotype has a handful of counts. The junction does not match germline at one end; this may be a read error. CDR3 coding DNA: TGCGCCAGCATCCAAGCGTACATAGCGACCTATACCTACGAGCAGTACTTC. Its translation: CASIQAYIATYTYEQYF. The V call is TRBV4-3, the J call TRBJ2-7; maybe TRBD2 (5 bases). CDR1 LGHNA and CDR2 YSLEER come from the germline V gene. This CDR3 contains 17 residues.

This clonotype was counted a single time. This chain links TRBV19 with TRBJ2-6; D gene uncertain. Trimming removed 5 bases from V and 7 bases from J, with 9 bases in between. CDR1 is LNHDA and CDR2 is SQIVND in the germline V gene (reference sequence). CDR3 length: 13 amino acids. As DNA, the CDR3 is TGTGCCAGTAGTGCACCCGAAGCCAACGTCCTGACTTTC. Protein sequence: CASSAPEANVLTF.

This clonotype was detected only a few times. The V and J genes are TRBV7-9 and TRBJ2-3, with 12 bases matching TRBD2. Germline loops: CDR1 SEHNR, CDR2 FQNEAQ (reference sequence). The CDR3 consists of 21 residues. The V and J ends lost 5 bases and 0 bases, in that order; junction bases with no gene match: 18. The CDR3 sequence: CASSPPRLAGVEKASTDTQYF. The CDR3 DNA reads TGTGCCAGCAGCCCCCCCCGACTAGCGGGAGTGGAAAAAGCTAGCACAGATACGCAGTATTTT.

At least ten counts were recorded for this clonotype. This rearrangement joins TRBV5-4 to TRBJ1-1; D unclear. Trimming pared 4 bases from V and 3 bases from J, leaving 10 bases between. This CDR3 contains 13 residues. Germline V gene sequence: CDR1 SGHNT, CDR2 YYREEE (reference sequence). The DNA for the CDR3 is TGTGCCAGCAGCAGCACCGGATACACTGAAGCTTTCTTT. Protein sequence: CASSSTGYTEAFF.

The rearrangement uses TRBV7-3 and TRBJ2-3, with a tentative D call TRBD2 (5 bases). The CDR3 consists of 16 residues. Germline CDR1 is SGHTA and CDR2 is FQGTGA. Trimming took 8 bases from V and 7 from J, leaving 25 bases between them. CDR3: CASQKGQGRTGNTQYF. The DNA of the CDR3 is TGTGCCAGCCAGAAAGGCCAAGGAAGGACTGGGAATACGCAGTATTTT.

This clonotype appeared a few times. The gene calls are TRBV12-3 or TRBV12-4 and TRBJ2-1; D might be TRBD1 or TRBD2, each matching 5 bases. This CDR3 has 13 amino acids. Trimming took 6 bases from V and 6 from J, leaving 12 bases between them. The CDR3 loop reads CASRPGRLNEQFF. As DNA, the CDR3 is TGTGCCAGCAGGCCGGGGCGGCTCAATGAGCAGTTCTTC.

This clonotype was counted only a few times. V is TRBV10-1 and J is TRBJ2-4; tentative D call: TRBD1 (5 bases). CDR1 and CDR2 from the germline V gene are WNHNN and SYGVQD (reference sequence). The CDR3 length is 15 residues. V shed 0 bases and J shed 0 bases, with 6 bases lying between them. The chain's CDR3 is CASSESGLAKNIQYF. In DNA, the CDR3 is TGCGCCAGCAGTGAGTCGGGGCTAGCCAAAAACATTCAGTACTTC.

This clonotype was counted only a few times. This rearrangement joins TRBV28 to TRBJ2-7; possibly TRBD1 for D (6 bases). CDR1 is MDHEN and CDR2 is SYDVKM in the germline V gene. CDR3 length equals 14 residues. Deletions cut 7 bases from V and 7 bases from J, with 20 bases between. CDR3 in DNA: TGTGCCAGCAACCTAGGACAGACTCCTGGGGAGCAGTACTTC. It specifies CASNLGQTPGEQYF.

The CDR3, as DNA: TGTGCCAGTAGTCGGACTAGCGGGTACACAGATACGCAGTATTTT. Residues: CASSRTSGYTDTQYF. V gene TRBV19 combines with J gene TRBJ2-3, with TRBD2 matching 11 bases. Trimming cost V 5 bases and J 2 bases; bases outside gene matches: 3. The CDR3 is 15 amino acids. Germline loops: CDR1 LNHDA, CDR2 SQIVND (reference sequence). The full variable domain, its missing parts supplied by reference TRBV19 and TRBJ2-3, is DGGITQSPKYLFRKEGQNVTLSCEQNLNHDAMYWYRQDPGQGLRLIYYSQIVNDFQKGDIAEGYSVSREKKESFPLTVTSAQKNPTAFYLCASSRTSGYTDTQYFGPGTRLTVL.

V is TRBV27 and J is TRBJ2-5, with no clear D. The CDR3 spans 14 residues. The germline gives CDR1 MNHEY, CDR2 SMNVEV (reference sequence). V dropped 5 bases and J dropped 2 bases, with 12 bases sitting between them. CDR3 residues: CASSRQAGQETQYF. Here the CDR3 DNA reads TGTGCCAGCAGTAGGCAGGCTGGACAAGAGACCCAGTACTTC.

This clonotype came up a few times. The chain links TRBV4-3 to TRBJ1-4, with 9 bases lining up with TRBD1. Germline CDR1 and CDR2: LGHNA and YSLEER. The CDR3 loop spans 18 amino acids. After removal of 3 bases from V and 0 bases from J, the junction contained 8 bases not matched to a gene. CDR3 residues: CASSHPGQGKPTNEKLFF. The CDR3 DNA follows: TGCGCCAGCAGCCATCCGGGACAGGGAAAACCAACTAATGAAAAACTGTTTTTT.

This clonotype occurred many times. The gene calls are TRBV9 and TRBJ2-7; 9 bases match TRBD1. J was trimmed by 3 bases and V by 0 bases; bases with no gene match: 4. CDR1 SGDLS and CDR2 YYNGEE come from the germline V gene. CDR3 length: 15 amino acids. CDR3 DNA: TGTGCCAGCAGCGTAGGGACAGGGGATGGCTACGAGCAGTACTTC. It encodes CASSVGTGDGYEQYF.

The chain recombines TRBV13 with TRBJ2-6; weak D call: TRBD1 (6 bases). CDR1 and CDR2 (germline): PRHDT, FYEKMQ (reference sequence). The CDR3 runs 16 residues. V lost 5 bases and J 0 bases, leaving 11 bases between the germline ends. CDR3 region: CASSRDTYSGANVLTF. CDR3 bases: TGTGCCAGCAGCCGGGACACCTACTCTGGGGCCAACGTCCTGACTTTC.

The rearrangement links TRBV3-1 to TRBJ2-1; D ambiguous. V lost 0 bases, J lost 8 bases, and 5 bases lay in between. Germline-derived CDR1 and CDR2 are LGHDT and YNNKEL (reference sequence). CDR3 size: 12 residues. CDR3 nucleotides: TGTGCCAGCAGCCAAGATCGGGATGAGCAGTTCTTC. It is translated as CASSQDRDEQFF.

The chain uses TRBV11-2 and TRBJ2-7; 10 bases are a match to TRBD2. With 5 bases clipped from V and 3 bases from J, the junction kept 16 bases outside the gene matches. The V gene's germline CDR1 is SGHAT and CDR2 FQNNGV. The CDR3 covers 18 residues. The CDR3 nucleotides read TGTGCCAGCAGCCCGGGAGGGGTAGCGGGAGGCCTGATCTACGAGCAGTACTTC. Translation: CASSPGGVAGGLIYEQYF.

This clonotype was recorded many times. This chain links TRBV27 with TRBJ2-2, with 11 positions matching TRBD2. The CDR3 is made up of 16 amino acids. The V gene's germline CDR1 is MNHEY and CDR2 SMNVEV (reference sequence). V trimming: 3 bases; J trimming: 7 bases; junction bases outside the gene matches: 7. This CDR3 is CASSFTSGSPGGELFF. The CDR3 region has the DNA TGTGCCAGCAGTTTTACTAGCGGGAGTCCCGGCGGGGAGCTGTTTTTT.

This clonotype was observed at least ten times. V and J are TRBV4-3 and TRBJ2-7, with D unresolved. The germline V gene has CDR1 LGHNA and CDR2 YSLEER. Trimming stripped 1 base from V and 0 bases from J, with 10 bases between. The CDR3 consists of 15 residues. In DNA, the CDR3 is TGCGCCAGCAGCCAAGCCCCCAGTCTCTCCTACGAGCAGTACTTC. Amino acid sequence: CASSQAPSLSYEQYF.

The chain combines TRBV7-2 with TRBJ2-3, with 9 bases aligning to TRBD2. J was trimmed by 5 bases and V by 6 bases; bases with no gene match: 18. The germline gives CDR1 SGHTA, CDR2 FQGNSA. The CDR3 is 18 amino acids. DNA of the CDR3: TGTGCCAGCAGTTCCAATGAGGCCTTAGCGGGAGCTGGAGATACGCAGTATTTT. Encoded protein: CASSSNEALAGAGDTQYF. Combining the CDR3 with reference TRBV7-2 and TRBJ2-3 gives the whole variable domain GAGVSQSPSNKVTEKGKDVELRCDPISGHTALYWYRQSLGQGLEFLIYFQGNSAPDKSGLPSDRFSAERTGGSVSTLTIQRTQQEDSAVYLCASSSNEALAGAGDTQYFGPGTRLTVL.